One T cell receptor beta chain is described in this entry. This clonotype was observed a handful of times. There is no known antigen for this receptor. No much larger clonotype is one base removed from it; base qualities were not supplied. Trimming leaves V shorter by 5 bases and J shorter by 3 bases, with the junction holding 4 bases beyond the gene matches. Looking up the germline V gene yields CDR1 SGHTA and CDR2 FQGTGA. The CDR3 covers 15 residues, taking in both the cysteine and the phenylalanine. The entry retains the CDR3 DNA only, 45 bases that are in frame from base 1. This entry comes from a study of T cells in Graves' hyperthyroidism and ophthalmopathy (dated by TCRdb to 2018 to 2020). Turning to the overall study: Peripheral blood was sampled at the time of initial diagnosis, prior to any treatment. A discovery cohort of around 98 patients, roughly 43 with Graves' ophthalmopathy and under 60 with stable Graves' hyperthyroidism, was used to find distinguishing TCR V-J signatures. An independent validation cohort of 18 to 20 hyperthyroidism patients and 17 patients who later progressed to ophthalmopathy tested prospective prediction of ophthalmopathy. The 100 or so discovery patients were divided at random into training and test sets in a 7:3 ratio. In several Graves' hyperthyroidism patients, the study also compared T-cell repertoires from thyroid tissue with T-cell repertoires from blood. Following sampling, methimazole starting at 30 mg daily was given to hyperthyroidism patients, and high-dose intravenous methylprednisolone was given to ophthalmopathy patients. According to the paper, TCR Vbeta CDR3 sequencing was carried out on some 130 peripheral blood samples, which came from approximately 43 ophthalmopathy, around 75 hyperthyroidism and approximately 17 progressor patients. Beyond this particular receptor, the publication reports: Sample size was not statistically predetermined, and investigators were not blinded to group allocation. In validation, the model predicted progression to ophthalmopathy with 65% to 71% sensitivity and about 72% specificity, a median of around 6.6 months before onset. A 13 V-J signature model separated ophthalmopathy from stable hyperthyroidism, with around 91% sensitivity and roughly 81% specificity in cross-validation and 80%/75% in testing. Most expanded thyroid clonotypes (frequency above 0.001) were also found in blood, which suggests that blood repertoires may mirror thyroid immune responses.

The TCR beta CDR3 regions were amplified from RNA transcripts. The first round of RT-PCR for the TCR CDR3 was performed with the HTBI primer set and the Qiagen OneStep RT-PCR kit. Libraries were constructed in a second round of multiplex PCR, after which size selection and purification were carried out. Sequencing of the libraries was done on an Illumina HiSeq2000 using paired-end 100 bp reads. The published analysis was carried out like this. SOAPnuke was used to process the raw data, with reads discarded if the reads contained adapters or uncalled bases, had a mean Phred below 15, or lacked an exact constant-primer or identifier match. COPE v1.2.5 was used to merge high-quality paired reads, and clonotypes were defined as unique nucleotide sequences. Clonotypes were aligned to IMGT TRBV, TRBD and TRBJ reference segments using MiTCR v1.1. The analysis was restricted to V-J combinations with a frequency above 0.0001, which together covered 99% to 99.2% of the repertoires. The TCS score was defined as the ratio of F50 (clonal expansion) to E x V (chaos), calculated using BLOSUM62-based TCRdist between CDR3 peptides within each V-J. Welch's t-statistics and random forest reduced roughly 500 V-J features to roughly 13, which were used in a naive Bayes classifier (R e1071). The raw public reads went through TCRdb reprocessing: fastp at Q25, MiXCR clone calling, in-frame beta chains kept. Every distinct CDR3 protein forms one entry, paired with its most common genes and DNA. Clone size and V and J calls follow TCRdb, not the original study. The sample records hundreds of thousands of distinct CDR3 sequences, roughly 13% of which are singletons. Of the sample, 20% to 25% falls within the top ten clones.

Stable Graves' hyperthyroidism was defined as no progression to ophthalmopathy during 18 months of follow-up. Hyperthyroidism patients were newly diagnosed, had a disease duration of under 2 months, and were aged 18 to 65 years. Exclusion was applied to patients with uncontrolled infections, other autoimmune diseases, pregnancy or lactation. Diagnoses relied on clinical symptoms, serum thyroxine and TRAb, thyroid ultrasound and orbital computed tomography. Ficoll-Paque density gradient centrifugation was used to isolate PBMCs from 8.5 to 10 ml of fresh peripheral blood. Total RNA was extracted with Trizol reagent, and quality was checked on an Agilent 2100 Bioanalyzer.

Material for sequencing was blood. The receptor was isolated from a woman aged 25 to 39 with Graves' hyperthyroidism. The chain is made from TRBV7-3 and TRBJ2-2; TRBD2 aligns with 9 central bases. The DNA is TGTGCCAGCAGCCTTGTAGCGGGAGACACCGGGGAGCTGTTTTTT. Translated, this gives CASSLVAGDTGELFF.